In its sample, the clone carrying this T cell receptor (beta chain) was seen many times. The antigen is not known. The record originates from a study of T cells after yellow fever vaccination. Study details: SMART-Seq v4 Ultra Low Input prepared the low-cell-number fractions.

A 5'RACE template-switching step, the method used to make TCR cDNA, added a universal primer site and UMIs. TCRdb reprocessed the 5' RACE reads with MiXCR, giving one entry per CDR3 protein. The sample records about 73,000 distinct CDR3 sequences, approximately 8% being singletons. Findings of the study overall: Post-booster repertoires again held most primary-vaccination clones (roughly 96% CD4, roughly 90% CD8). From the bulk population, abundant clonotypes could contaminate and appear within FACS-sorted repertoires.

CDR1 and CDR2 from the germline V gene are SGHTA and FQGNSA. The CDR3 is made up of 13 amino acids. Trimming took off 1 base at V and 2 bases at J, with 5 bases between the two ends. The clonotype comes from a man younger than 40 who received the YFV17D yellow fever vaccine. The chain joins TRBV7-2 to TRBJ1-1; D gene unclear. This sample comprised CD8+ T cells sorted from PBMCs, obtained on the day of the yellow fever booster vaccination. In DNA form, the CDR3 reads TGTGCCAGCAGCTTAGGGATCAACACTGAAGCTTTCTTT. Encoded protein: CASSLGINTEAFF. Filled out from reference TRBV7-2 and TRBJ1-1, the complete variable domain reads GAGVSQSPSNKVTEKGKDVELRCDPISGHTALYWYRQSLGQGLEFLIYFQGNSAPDKSGLPSDRFSAERTGGSVSTLTIQRTQQEDSAVYLCASSLGINTEAFFGQGTRLTVV.